The 24 T cell receptor beta chains below all came from one sample that was sequenced in a study of OX40 agonist ivuxolimab in advanced cancers. Generated by immunoSEQ multiplex PCR, the TCRdb table keeps only in-frame clones and is missing some. The table shows 38,000 or so clones, with 80% to 90% occurring only once. The material sequenced was CD4+ or CD8+ T cells sorted from blood, taken in a trial of the OX40 agonist ivuxolimab. These receptors all come from an adult with an advanced solid tumor such as melanoma, head and neck, liver or kidney cancer.

The chain combines TRBV9 with TRBJ1-3, with D perhaps TRBD1 (5 bases). Trimming removed 7 bases at V and 0 bases at J, with 11 bases between. This CDR3 is built from 14 residues. Germline CDR1 SGDLS, CDR2 YYNGEE. The CDR3 sequence is CASDQGGSGNTIYF. In DNA form, the CDR3 reads TGTGCCAGCGATCAGGGAGGCTCTGGAAACACCATATATTTT.

The chain joins TRBV4-3 to TRBJ2-1; D ambiguous. V was trimmed by 4 bases and J by 0 bases, leaving 10 bases between them. Germline CDR1 LGHNA, CDR2 YSLEER. The CDR3 runs 15 residues. The CDR3 DNA follows: TGCGCCAGCAGCCCACGACTTAGCTCCTACAATGAGCAGTTCTTC. The encoded protein is CASSPRLSSYNEQFF.

This clone is a singleton in its sample. The V call is TRBV6-5, the J call TRBJ2-7; tentatively, D is TRBD1 (6 bases). This CDR3 contains 14 residues. Germline CDR1 reads MNHEY; CDR2 reads SVGAGI. The V end lost 0 bases, the J end lost 3 bases, and 9 bases lay between the germline ends. The CDR3 region has the DNA TGTGCCAGCAGTTACTCGTGGGGGCTCTACGAGCAGTACTTC. This sequence encodes CASSYSWGLYEQYF.

This rearrangement joins TRBV30 to TRBJ2-1; 7 bases line up with TRBD1. The CDR3 spans 15 residues. Germline trimming cut 3 bases from V and 10 bases from J; bases unmatched to any gene: 15. CDR1 is GTSNPN and CDR2 is SVGIG in the germline V gene (reference sequence). The CDR3 is CAWSLRTGGGEEQFF. In DNA form, the CDR3 reads TGTGCCTGGAGCCTTCGGACAGGCGGAGGAGAGGAGCAGTTCTTC. Variable domain in full (rest from reference TRBV30 and TRBJ2-1): SQTIHQWPATLVQPVGSPLSLECTVEGTSNPNLYWYRQAAGRGLQLLFYSVGIGQISSEVPQNLSASRPQDRQFILSSKKLLLSDSGFYLCAWSLRTGGGEEQFFGPGTRLTVL.

The sample holds one count of this clone. The chain combines TRBV9 with TRBJ2-1; TRBD2 matches 9 bases. The CDR3 runs to 15 residues. Germline V gives CDR1 SGDLS, CDR2 YYNGEE. J lost 6 bases, V lost 0 bases, and 4 bases had no gene match. The CDR3 DNA is TGTGCCAGCAGCGTAGAGCGGGGGGCCCGCAATGAGCAGTTCTTC. Translated: CASSVERGARNEQFF.

The V call is TRBV27, the J call TRBJ2-2, with a tentative D call TRBD2 (6 bases). V was pared by 1 base and J by 3 bases, with 12 bases between. The CDR3 is 16 residues long. Per the germline V gene, CDR1 is MNHEY and CDR2 is SMNVEV (reference sequence). The CDR3 reads CASSLWGEYDTGELFF. The CDR3 nucleotides read TGTGCCAGCAGTTTATGGGGGGAGTATGACACCGGGGAGCTGTTTTTT.

CDR3 nucleotides: TGTGCCTGGAGTGTAGCGGGGTACGCAGAGACCCAGTACTTC. Translating it yields CAWSVAGYAETQYF. The rearrangement uses TRBV30 and TRBJ2-5; TRBD2 matches at 7 bases. The CDR3 spans 14 residues. V dropped 0 bases and J dropped 4; count of bases not matched to a gene: 5. Germline V gene data show CDR1 as GTSNPN and CDR2 as SVGIG (reference sequence).

This chain uses TRBV7-9 with TRBJ2-7; D unclear. CDR1 and CDR2 from the germline V gene are SEHNR and FQNEAQ (reference sequence). V was cut by 5 bases and J by 3 bases, with 11 bases left in between. This CDR3 has 13 residues. The CDR3 bases are TGTGCCAGCAGCCCCCTTGGGAACTACGAGCAGTACTTC. Protein sequence: CASSPLGNYEQYF.

This rearrangement joins TRBV21-1 to TRBJ2-7; TRBD1, as called in the table, went unchecked against the DNA. TRBV21-1 is a listed pseudogene. The CDR3 runs 15 residues. The CDR3 region is CASSKGGQGTLKEYF. The CDR3 region has the DNA TGTGCCAGCAGCAAAGGAGGACAGGGGACCTTAAAGGAGTACTTC.

The V and J genes are TRBV27 and TRBJ2-7; maybe TRBD1 (6 bases). This CDR3 region has 16 residues. Trimming left V 3 bases short and J 1 base short, with 16 bases between. Per the germline V gene, CDR1 is MNHEY and CDR2 is SMNVEV (reference sequence). This chain's CDR3 is CASSLVAGVASYEQYF. As DNA, the CDR3 is TGTGCCAGCAGTTTGGTCGCAGGGGTAGCGTCCTACGAGCAGTACTTC.

The chain's CDR3 is CASSLHRGGELFF. In DNA form, the CDR3 reads TGTGCCAGCAGTCTCCATCGGGGCGGGGAGCTGTTTTTT. This chain connects TRBV27 to TRBJ2-2, with a tentative D call TRBD2 (5 bases). The ends were cut back, 5 bases at V and 7 bases at J, with 11 bases in the middle. This CDR3 region has 13 residues. Germline V gene data show CDR1 as MNHEY and CDR2 as SMNVEV (reference sequence).

This chain uses TRBV7-9 with TRBJ1-4; D is possibly TRBD1 (5 bases). CDR1 and CDR2 (germline): SEHNR, FQNEAQ (reference sequence). The CDR3 sequence is 16 residues long. V lost 0 bases and J 5 bases, leaving 13 bases between the germline ends. CDR3 amino acids: CASSLASSGLNEKLFF. The CDR3 DNA sequence: TGTGCCAGCAGCTTAGCGTCGTCAGGGCTAAATGAAAAACTGTTTTTT.

This clone appeared a single time. This chain links TRBV10-3 with TRBJ2-4; either TRBD1 or TRBD2 may fit D (5 bases each). The CDR3 contains 19 residues. Trimming took 2 bases from V and 0 from J, leaving 20 bases between them. The germline V gene encodes CDR1 ENHRY and CDR2 SYGVKD. The CDR3 region is CAISERQGEGKLAKNIQYF. Written as DNA, the CDR3 is TGTGCCATCAGTGAGCGCCAGGGCGAGGGAAAATTAGCCAAAAACATTCAGTACTTC.

V is TRBV7-2 and J is TRBJ2-7; 7 nucleotides match TRBD1. CDR3 length: 15 residues. V lost 5 bases, J lost 5 bases, and 12 bases stayed unmatched. The V gene's germline CDR1 is SGHTA and CDR2 FQGNSA. The CDR3 nucleotides read TGTGCCAGCAGCGAAAATCCACAGGGGTCCAACGAGCAGTACTTC. Translated: CASSENPQGSNEQYF.

This clone showed up just once. The chain employs TRBV4-1 and TRBJ1-1; no firm D call. This CDR3 comprises 14 residues. The V and J ends lost 0 bases and 5 bases respectively, with 10 bases between them. From germline, CDR1 is MGHRA and CDR2 YSYEKL. CDR3 region: CASSQDYTGTEAFF. The CDR3 DNA is TGCGCCAGCAGCCAAGATTACACGGGAACTGAAGCTTTCTTT.

This clone rates as medium-sized (0.01 to 0.1%). The chain has TRBV14 and TRBJ1-1; D not certain. CDR3 length equals 13 residues. V lost 0 bases and J 1 base, leaving 3 bases between the germline ends. Germline V gene lookup returns CDR1 SGHDN and CDR2 FVKESK. The CDR3: CASSQDRNTEAFF. The CDR3, as DNA: TGTGCCAGCAGCCAAGACAGGAACACTGAAGCTTTCTTT.

The chain recombines TRBV21-1 with TRBJ1-5; the table's TRBD1 call for D was not verified on the DNA. TRBV21-1 is assigned pseudogene status. The CDR3 spans 15 residues. The CDR3: CASSAMGQFNQPQHF. In DNA, the CDR3 is TGTGCCAGCAGTGCGATGGGACAGTTCAATCAGCCCCAGCATTTT.

The V gene is TRBV28, the J gene TRBJ1-4, with TRBD1 as a possible D gene (6 bases). This CDR3 is built from 18 residues. Trimming cost V 3 bases and J 8 bases, with 25 bases left between them. In germline, CDR1 is MDHEN, CDR2 SYDVKM. In DNA, the CDR3 is TGTGCCAGCAGTTTGGGGGTAGGGAAAGCCATCCAGGGGGAAAAACTGTTTTTT. Translating gives CASSLGVGKAIQGEKLFF.

V usage is TRBV13 and J usage is TRBJ2-3; 9 bases map to TRBD1. The CDR3 totals 16 residues. Unmatched junction bases numbered 5, after V lost 2 bases and J lost 2 bases. CDR1 and CDR2 (germline): PRHDT, FYEKMQ (reference sequence). The CDR3 reads CASSLQDRGITDTQYF. The CDR3 region has the DNA TGTGCCAGCAGCTTACAGGACAGGGGTATCACAGATACGCAGTATTTT.

This clone was counted a single time. The V gene is TRBV6-5, the J gene TRBJ2-5; no clear D gene. CDR1 MNHEY and CDR2 SVGAGI come from the germline V gene. The CDR3 totals 14 residues. With 8 bases removed from V and 3 bases from J, the gap between germline ends came to 16 bases. Here the CDR3 DNA reads TGTGCCAGCCCACAAGGGCACAGTAAAGAGACCCAGTACTTC. The encoded protein is CASPQGHSKETQYF.

J is TRBJ2-7 and V is TRBV29-1; D remains ambiguous. V was trimmed by 4 bases and J by 0 bases, leaving 10 bases between them. The CDR3 extends over 13 amino acids. The germline gives CDR1 SQVTM, CDR2 ANQGSEA. CDR3 region: CSVVSQSSYEQYF. CDR3 coding DNA: TGCAGCGTTGTTAGTCAGAGCTCCTACGAGCAGTACTTC.

J is TRBJ2-4 and V is TRBV5-3; D not resolved. TRBV5-3 is known as an ORF, though its function is uncertain. The CDR3 length is 15 residues. Trimming took 0 bases from V and 2 from J, leaving 9 bases between them. CDR3 bases: TGTGCCAGAAGCTTGGGATCGGGTCCCAAAAACATTCAGTACTTC. Amino acids: CARSLGSGPKNIQYF.

The sample holds a few counts of this clone. This chain links TRBV9 with TRBJ2-7, with a possible D match to TRBD1 (6 bases). Germline V gene data show CDR1 as SGDLS and CDR2 as YYNGEE. Trimming took off 0 bases at V and 6 bases at J, with 13 bases between the two ends. This CDR3 has 14 amino acids. CDR3 sequence: CASSVGSTGFEQYF. In nucleotides, the CDR3 is TGTGCCAGCAGCGTAGGAAGCACAGGGTTCGAGCAGTACTTC.

This chain joins TRBV28 and TRBJ1-4; TRBD1 aligns across 9 bases. V was pared by 6 bases and J by 1 base, with 3 bases of the junction left unmatched. The CDR3 contains 15 residues. The V gene's germline CDR1 is MDHEN and CDR2 SYDVKM. The CDR3 DNA sequence: TGTGCCAGCAGGGGACAGGGTCTAACTAATGAAAAACTGTTTTTT. It yields the protein CASRGQGLTNEKLFF.